Following are 27 T cell receptor beta chains from one sample sequenced in a study of blood T cell repertoires in COVID-19. The protocol was immunoSEQ multiplex PCR, while the TCRdb copy is restricted to in-frame clones and leaves out a portion. The sample records some 500,000 clones, roughly nine tenths being singletons. Specimen: peripheral blood. These receptors were obtained from a woman between 45 and 65 years old with COVID-19, enrolled during active disease.

The genes are TRBV28 and TRBJ2-3; 7 positions agree with TRBD1. Germline loops: CDR1 MDHEN, CDR2 SYDVKM. The CDR3 is made up of 14 amino acids. After removal of 2 bases from V and 1 base from J, the junction contained 0 bases not matched to a gene. In DNA, the CDR3 is TGTGCCAGCAGTTTAACAGGGGGCACAGATACGCAGTATTTT. Encoded protein: CASSLTGGTDTQYF.

The genes are TRBV28 and TRBJ1-2; TRBD1 matches 9 bases. This CDR3 has 15 amino acids. CDR1 is MDHEN and CDR2 is SYDVKM in the germline V gene. J lost 5 bases, V lost 5 bases, and 9 bases had no gene match. CDR3 bases: TGTGCCAGCAGTCCGGGACAGGGATTGGAATATGGCTACACCTTC. Encoded protein: CASSPGQGLEYGYTF.

This chain uses TRBV2 with TRBJ2-3; 7 positions agree with TRBD2. Looked up from germline, CDR1 is SNHLY and CDR2 is FYNNEI. The CDR3 sequence is 14 residues long. The CDR3 sequence is CVSALRGGTDTQYF. The CDR3 nucleotides read TGTGTCTCAGCCTTACGGGGGGGCACAGATACGCAGTATTTT.

This rearrangement joins TRBV28 to TRBJ1-2, with D maybe TRBD1 (5 bases). CDR3 size: 12 residues. Between the trimmed V and J ends, which lost 6 bases and 5 bases, there was a span of 10 bases. The germline V gene encodes CDR1 MDHEN and CDR2 SYDVKM. In DNA form, the CDR3 reads TGTGCCAGCAGGCCACAGGTTTATGGCTACACCTTC. It translates to CASRPQVYGYTF.

The chain is built from TRBV5-1 and TRBJ2-2; 9 nucleotides match TRBD1. The junction had 8 bases not matched to a gene; V was cut back by 3 bases and J by 5 bases. This CDR3 is 16 amino acids long. Germline assignment: CDR1 SGHRS and CDR2 YFSETQ. CDR3 region: CASSSRQGGLTGELFF. The CDR3 nucleotides are TGCGCCAGCAGCTCGAGACAGGGGGGATTAACCGGGGAGCTGTTTTTT.

This clone was seen only once. The V and J genes are TRBV10-3 and TRBJ2-2; 9 nucleotides line up with TRBD1. The CDR3 sequence is 18 residues long. Germline lookup yields CDR1 ENHRY and CDR2 SYGVKD. Trimming took 6 bases from V and 1 from J; bases not matched to a gene: 12. The CDR3 DNA sequence: TGTGCCATCAGGATCCTAAAACAGGGGGCGAGGAACACCGGGGAGCTGTTTTTT. The encoded protein is CAIRILKQGARNTGELFF.

The rearrangement uses TRBV27 and TRBJ2-3; D gene unclear. The CDR3 totals 15 residues. Trimming removed 7 bases from V and 1 base from J, with 15 bases in between. Germline CDR1 MNHEY, CDR2 SMNVEV (reference sequence). Here the CDR3 DNA reads TGTGCCAGCACCCCCAGAGGCGATGGCACAGATACGCAGTATTTT. Protein: CASTPRGDGTDTQYF.

In this sample, this clone turned up a few times. The V call is TRBV3-1 (or the pseudogene TRBV3-2), the J call TRBJ1-5; 9 bases are shared with TRBD1. With 8 bases clipped from V and 3 bases from J, the junction kept 8 bases outside the gene matches. This CDR3 has 15 residues. The germline V gene has CDR1 LGHDT and CDR2 YNNKEL (reference sequence). The CDR3 is CASPPRDRVNQPQHF. For the CDR3, the DNA is TGTGCCAGCCCCCCTAGGGACAGGGTCAATCAGCCCCAGCATTTT.

The chain uses TRBV4-1 and TRBJ2-1; D possibly corresponds to TRBD2 (6 bases). CDR1 MGHRA and CDR2 YSYEKL come from the germline V gene. The CDR3 length is 15 residues. The ends were cut back, 0 bases at V and 5 bases at J, with 11 bases in the middle. CDR3 residues: CASSQERLGDNEQFF. CDR3 nucleotide sequence: TGCGCCAGCAGCCAAGAACGACTAGGCGACAATGAGCAGTTCTTC.

Remarks on this clone: This same CDR3 is encoded by further DNA sequences in the sample. The chain recombines TRBV7-2 with TRBJ2-5; 9 bases match TRBD1. With 3 bases clipped from V and 2 bases from J, the junction kept 1 base outside the gene matches. Germline V lookup: CDR1 SGHTA, CDR2 FQGNSA. The CDR3 covers 14 residues. CDR3 nucleotides: TGTGCCAGCAGCTTGGGACAGGGACAAGAGACCCAGTACTTC. This encodes CASSLGQGQETQYF.

CDR3 nucleotides: TGTGCCAGCAGCTTACAGTCAGGGAACACTGAAGCTTTCTTT. Encoded protein: CASSLQSGNTEAFF. The V gene is TRBV7-3, the J gene TRBJ1-1; D gene unclear. Germline V gene sequence: CDR1 SGHTA, CDR2 FQGTGA. Trimming left V 2 bases short and J 1 base short, with 8 bases between. The CDR3 loop spans 14 amino acids.

The chain is built from TRBV7-8 and TRBJ1-1; no definite D call. There are 14 residues in the CDR3. V lost 4 bases to trimming and J lost 6 bases, with 15 bases between them. Germline assignment: CDR1 SGHVS and CDR2 FQNEAQ. CDR3 sequence (DNA): TGTGCCAGCAGCTCGGGGTCCTACAGCGCTGAAGCTTTCTTT. Translating it yields CASSSGSYSAEAFF.

The chain employs TRBV10-3 and TRBJ1-2; weak D call: TRBD1 (6 bases). The CDR3 covers 16 residues. Germline V gives CDR1 ENHRY, CDR2 SYGVKD. The V end was cut by 4 bases, the J end by 7 bases, with 22 bases between. The CDR3 sequence is CAISGGRGPLYGGYTF. CDR3 nucleotide sequence: TGTGCCATCAGTGGTGGCAGGGGACCTCTCTATGGTGGCTACACCTTC.

Regarding this clone: Additional DNA sequences in this sample encode the identical CDR3. The rearrangement links TRBV20-1 to TRBJ2-7; D not certain. This CDR3 is built from 11 residues. Per germline, CDR1 DFQATT and CDR2 SNEGSKA (reference sequence). V dropped 6 bases and J dropped 0 bases, with 6 bases sitting between them. DNA for the CDR3: TGCAGTGCCGAGAGCTCCTACGAGCAGTACTTC. It yields the protein CSAESSYEQYF.

The V call is TRBV28, the J call TRBJ1-1; D might be TRBD1 (6 bases). The CDR3 spans 14 residues. Looked up from germline, CDR1 is MDHEN and CDR2 is SYDVKM. The V gene lost 10 bases and the J gene lost 4 bases, with 19 bases spanning the gap. DNA for the CDR3: TGTGCCACCACTCGTGGGGGGGCTGGCACTGAAGCTTTCTTT. It is translated as CATTRGGAGTEAFF. Full variable domain (remainder filled in from reference TRBV28 and TRBJ1-1): DVKVTQSSRYLVKRTGEKVFLECVQDMDHENMFWYRQDPGLGLRLIYFSYDVKMKEKGDIPEGYSVSREKKERFSLILESASTNQTSMYLCATTRGGAGTEAFFGQGTRLTVV.

The V call is TRBV30, the J call TRBJ2-5; 11 bases fit TRBD1. The CDR3 loop spans 15 amino acids. J gave up 5 bases and V 4 bases, and 9 bases lay outside the gene matches. Germline CDR1 reads GTSNPN; CDR2 reads SVGIG (reference sequence). The CDR3 region has the DNA TGTGCCTGGACTGACCGGGACAGGGGGTTCGAGACCCAGTACTTC. Translation: CAWTDRDRGFETQYF.

The chain employs TRBV9 and TRBJ2-6; 8 nucleotides agree with TRBD2. The CDR3 runs 18 residues. Looked up from germline, CDR1 is SGDLS and CDR2 is YYNGEE. V shed 4 bases, J shed 0 bases, and the junction held 9 bases outside the gene matches. The CDR3 region is CASSSILAGPSGANVLTF. In DNA, the CDR3 is TGTGCCAGCAGCTCTATTCTAGCGGGCCCCTCTGGGGCCAACGTCCTGACTTTC.

The V call is TRBV29-1, the J call TRBJ1-2; D may be TRBD1 (6 bases). Germline CDR1 reads SQVTM; CDR2 reads ANQGSEA. V lost 7 bases to trimming and J lost 4 bases, with 13 bases between them. CDR3 length: 12 residues. The CDR3 sequence: CSATGRGYGYTF. The CDR3, as DNA: TGCAGCGCCACAGGGAGGGGCTATGGCTACACCTTC.

This rearrangement joins TRBV18 to TRBJ1-6, with D tentatively TRBD1 (5 bases). V was clipped by 3 bases and J by 10 bases, with 22 bases between them. This CDR3 has 17 amino acids. CDR1 and CDR2 (germline): KGHSH, LQKENI. The DNA for the CDR3 is TGTGCCAGCTCACCGCCTTCGGGAGGGACGTCTCAGTCACCCCTCCACTTT. This translates into CASSPPSGGTSQSPLHF.

In its sample, this clone was seen once. The chain employs TRBV5-1 and TRBJ1-1; 7 bases map to TRBD1. Per germline, CDR1 SGHRS and CDR2 YFSETQ. The CDR3 contains 17 residues. The J segment lost 1 base and the V segment lost 0 bases, leaving 9 bases of the junction unmatched. The CDR3 protein is CASSLGQGTVENTEAFF. In nucleotides, the CDR3 is TGCGCCAGCAGCTTGGGACAGGGTACTGTGGAGAACACTGAAGCTTTCTTT.

The chain joins TRBV9 to TRBJ1-5; D is undetermined. The CDR3 totals 13 residues. The V end was cut by 1 base, the J end by 5 bases, with 7 bases between. CDR1 and CDR2 (germline): SGDLS, YYNGEE. For the CDR3, the DNA is TGTGCCAGCAGCGTATCAGATGATCAGCCCCAGCATTTT. It translates to CASSVSDDQPQHF.

CDR3 sequence: CASSLAGSNQPQHF. Written as DNA, the CDR3 is TGTGCCAGCAGTTTAGCAGGGAGCAATCAGCCCCAGCATTTT. V is TRBV28 and J is TRBJ1-5, with D tentatively TRBD1 (5 bases). CDR3 size: 14 residues. V was trimmed by 2 bases and J by 1 base, leaving 6 bases between them. The germline gives CDR1 MDHEN, CDR2 SYDVKM.

J is TRBJ1-1 and V is TRBV5-1; no definite D call. Germline lookup yields CDR1 SGHRS and CDR2 YFSETQ. The CDR3 has 12 residues. V dropped 4 bases and J dropped 9 bases, with 13 bases sitting between them. CDR3 sequence: CASSQEGYQAFF. CDR3 DNA sequence: TGCGCCAGCAGCCAAGAGGGATATCAAGCTTTCTTT.

The chain couples TRBV2 to TRBJ1-2, with D possibly matching TRBD1 (6 bases). V lost 7 bases to trimming and J lost 6 bases, with 18 bases between them. This CDR3 has 14 amino acids. Germline V gene data show CDR1 as SNHLY and CDR2 as FYNNEI. CDR3 in amino acids: CASNSGGPLDGYTF. In DNA, the CDR3 is TGTGCCAGCAACAGCGGGGGGCCTTTGGATGGCTACACCTTC.

This chain connects TRBV19 to TRBJ1-6; TRBD1 matches at 11 bases. Germline assignment: CDR1 LNHDA and CDR2 SQIVND (reference sequence). Trimming removed 5 bases from V and 10 bases from J; junction bases left unmatched: 7. CDR3 length: 15 residues. CDR3 amino acids: CASSVGQGARSPLHF. CDR3 sequence (DNA): TGTGCCAGTAGTGTTGGACAGGGGGCGAGATCACCCCTCCACTTT.

In its sample, this clone was seen once. This chain connects TRBV2 to TRBJ2-3, with 10 bases fitting TRBD2. The CDR3 runs 14 residues. Germline CDR1 SNHLY, CDR2 FYNNEI. V was clipped by 4 bases and J by 8 bases; unmatched bases: 6. In DNA form, the CDR3 reads TGTGCCAGCAGTGGGACTAGCGGAAGTGGTACGCAGTATTTT. The encoded protein is CASSGTSGSGTQYF. Filled out from reference TRBV2 and TRBJ2-3, the complete variable domain reads EPEVTQTPSHQVTQMGQEVILRCVPISNHLYFYWYRQILGQKVEFLVSFYNNEISEKSEIFDDQFSVERPDGSNFTLKIRSTKLEDSAMYFCASSGTSGSGTQYFGPGTRLTVL.

The genes are TRBV27 and TRBJ2-2, with 12 bases that match TRBD2. The junction had 12 bases not matched to a gene; V was cut back by 7 bases and J by 3 bases. There are 18 residues in the CDR3. Germline CDR1 reads MNHEY; CDR2 reads SMNVEV (reference sequence). CDR3: CASTLYPLAGGYTGELFF. In DNA, the CDR3 is TGTGCCAGCACCCTTTATCCCCTAGCGGGGGGGTACACCGGGGAGCTGTTTTTT.